This TCR beta chain appears in the sequencing data of a study of cytomegalovirus exposure and HLA in healthy donors. The study, taken as a whole, reports: The number of N-insertions in an Asian-associated ancestry cluster was reportedly below the 666-donor mean in a later analysis. Sequencing likely produced, as an artifact, a cluster of highly shared sequence variants. Indistinguishability led to the exclusion of some V segments, TRBV6-2 and TRBV6-3 included.

Germline lookup yields CDR1 SGHNT and CDR2 YYREEE (reference sequence). The J segment lost 5 bases and the V segment lost 4 bases, leaving 11 bases of the junction unmatched. This CDR3 has 16 amino acids. Details on this clone: The antigen remains undetermined.

Each donor was healthy, and each was a bone marrow donor. Use of 60 Vbeta and 13 Jbeta primers characterized the PCR. Measured with immunoSEQ multiplex PCR; TCRdb has only the in-frame clones, and not every one. The sample yields 95,000 to 150,000 clones, around 69% seen once. The receptor's source is a woman in her thirties or forties in good health and CMV-seropositive. Material for sequencing was PBMCs. The chain joins TRBV5-4 to TRBJ2-1; 8 bases line up with TRBD1. CDR3 DNA sequence: TGTGCCAGCAGCCTTGTAGGGGACAGGAGGGACAATGAGCAGTTCTTC. This translates into CASSLVGDRRDNEQFF.